The source of this T cell receptor (beta chain) is a study of shared clonotypes between healthy human individuals. J lost 2 bases, V lost 4 bases, and 7 bases had no gene match. The CDR3 is 16 amino acids. Germline V gives CDR1 SGHDT, CDR2 YYEEEE. In the authors' methods: Without quality scores, immunoSEQ junctional reads could not be filtered like full-length reads. The assay was immunoSEQ multiplex PCR, and TCRdb's table has in-frame clones only and misses some. The V and J calls and the clone size are those of that table, but D and trimming were determined from the DNA. Of hundreds of thousands of clones in the sample, 96% are singletons; the top ten hold around 0.3%. CD8 memory cells included CD45RO+ cells plus CCR7-negative CD45RA+ TemRA cells.

The sequencing input was memory CD8+ T cells sorted from blood. Subset defined: CD45RO+ cells pooled with CCR7-negative TemRA cells. The sequence was obtained from a man aged 25-40 years in good health. V is TRBV5-6 and J is TRBJ2-7; the match to TRBD2 covers 12 bases. The CDR3 is CASSIPRLAGAYEQYF. DNA for the CDR3: TGTGCCAGCAGCATCCCTCGACTAGCGGGGGCCTACGAGCAGTACTTC.